A single sample gave rise to the 24 T cell receptor beta chains below, sequenced in a study of T cell changes during pregnancy in multiple sclerosis. TCRdb's copy holds only in-frame clones and misses some; the assay was immunoSEQ multiplex PCR. This table has around 81,000 clones, about nine tenths appearing once. The specimen comprised peripheral blood, sampled after pregnancy. The source is a female donor in good health, enrolled as a control in a pregnancy study.

The chain has TRBV5-6 and TRBJ2-2; 9 nucleotides match TRBD1. Germline lookup yields CDR1 SGHDT and CDR2 YYEEEE. Trimming cost V 1 base and J 6 bases; bases outside gene matches: 4. CDR3 length: 15 residues. The CDR3 DNA is TGTGCCAGCAGCTTGACAGGGGGCTCTTCCGGGGAGCTGTTTTTT. As protein: CASSLTGGSSGELFF.

The chain uses TRBV7-2 and TRBJ1-4; the D is unclear. The CDR3 runs 13 residues. Germline CDR1 reads SGHTA; CDR2 reads FQGNSA. V was clipped by 1 base and J by 14 bases, with 14 bases between them. As DNA, the CDR3 is TGTGCCAGCAGCTTAGATTTCCGGGAAGGGCTGTTTTTT. As protein: CASSLDFREGLFF.

The chain combines TRBV19 with TRBJ1-5; 8 nucleotides line up with TRBD1. The CDR3 contains 17 residues. The V gene's germline CDR1 is LNHDA and CDR2 SQIVND (reference sequence). The J segment lost 5 bases and the V segment lost 5 bases, leaving 14 bases of the junction unmatched. The CDR3 bases are TGTGCCAGTAGTTTCCGGAGTAACGACAGGGGCGATCAGCCCCAGCATTTT. Translating it yields CASSFRSNDRGDQPQHF.

This chain uses TRBV28 with TRBJ2-7; D possibly corresponds to TRBD1 (6 bases). CDR3 length: 15 amino acids. CDR1 and CDR2 from the germline V gene are MDHEN and SYDVKM. Between the trimmed V and J ends, which lost 7 bases and 3 bases, there was a span of 19 bases. The CDR3 sequence is CASTQRSGHNYEQYF. CDR3 in DNA: TGTGCCAGCACCCAACGTTCGGGACATAACTACGAGCAGTACTTC.

To note about this clone: One junction end disagrees with the germline gene, perhaps due to a read error. The chain joins TRBV28 to TRBJ1-5; tentative D call: TRBD1 (6 bases). The germline gives CDR1 MDHEN, CDR2 SYDVKM. The CDR3 is made up of 11 amino acids. The CDR3: CASSKRAGADF. The CDR3, as DNA: TGTGCCAGCAGTAAGAGGGCAGGGGCGGATTTT.

V and J are TRBV19 and TRBJ1-5, with 7 bases fitting TRBD1. CDR1 LNHDA and CDR2 SQIVND come from the germline V gene (reference sequence). The CDR3 runs to 13 residues. V lost 6 bases and J lost 4; bases outside the gene matches: 3. CDR3 sequence reads: CASSPTGNQPQHF. CDR3 bases: TGTGCCAGTAGCCCGACAGGGAATCAGCCCCAGCATTTT. The variable domain in full, with the rest retrieved from reference TRBV19 and TRBJ1-5, is DGGITQSPKYLFRKEGQNVTLSCEQNLNHDAMYWYRQDPGQGLRLIYYSQIVNDFQKGDIAEGYSVSREKKESFPLTVTSAQKNPTAFYLCASSPTGNQPQHFGDGTRLSIL.

The chain uses TRBV5-6 and TRBJ2-1; the match to TRBD2 covers 8 bases. The length of the CDR3 is 15 residues. The germline V gene has CDR1 SGHDT and CDR2 YYEEEE. The trim removed 0 bases at V and 7 bases at J, leaving 6 bases unmatched. CDR3 amino acids: CASSLDPSGGNEQFF. The CDR3, as DNA: TGTGCCAGCAGCTTGGATCCATCGGGGGGGAATGAGCAGTTCTTC.

The rearrangement uses TRBV18 and TRBJ1-2; D is uncertain. This CDR3 spans 12 amino acids. The ends were cut back, 6 bases at V and 7 bases at J, with 12 bases in the middle. Germline CDR1 is KGHSH and CDR2 is LQKENI. The CDR3 sequence is CASSREFSGYTF. The DNA for the CDR3 is TGTGCCAGCTCTCGAGAATTTAGTGGCTACACCTTC.

This chain joins TRBV5-8 and TRBJ2-1; TRBD2 matches 14 bases. Unmatched junction bases numbered 4, after V lost 4 bases and J lost 7 bases. The CDR3 length is 15 residues. Germline CDR1 is SGHTS and CDR2 is YDEGEE. CDR3 coding DNA: TGTGCCAGCAGCCCTGGGACTAGCGGGGGTAATGAGCAGTTCTTC. Translation gives CASSPGTSGGNEQFF.

V and J are TRBV4-1 and TRBJ2-7; 8 nucleotides line up with TRBD1. CDR1 MGHRA and CDR2 YSYEKL come from the germline V gene. This CDR3 is 15 amino acids long. The V segment lost 2 bases and the J segment 5 bases; nucleotides outside the gene matches: 8. Here the CDR3 reads CASSQSDRGGDEQYF. Written as DNA, the CDR3 is TGCGCCAGCAGCCAAAGCGACAGGGGAGGTGACGAGCAGTACTTC.

The chain carries TRBV6-6 and TRBJ2-1; a weak D match, TRBD1 (5 bases). In germline, CDR1 is MNHNY, CDR2 SVGAGI (reference sequence). This CDR3 comprises 15 residues. V lost 5 bases, J lost 9 bases, and 20 bases lay in between. The CDR3 DNA follows: TGTGCCAGCAGTGCATTAATAGGGGCAGGCTTTGAGCAGTTCTTC. This sequence encodes CASSALIGAGFEQFF.

This clone was seen a single time. The V call is TRBV4-2, the J call TRBJ2-2; D is unclear. V lost 1 base and J 6 bases, leaving 9 bases between the germline ends. Germline CDR1 reads LGHNA; CDR2 reads YNFKEQ. The CDR3 totals 14 residues. The CDR3: CASSQVSAAGELFF. CDR3 DNA sequence: TGTGCCAGCAGCCAAGTCAGTGCAGCCGGGGAGCTGTTTTTT.

J is TRBJ1-6 and V is TRBV28; the match to TRBD1 covers 10 bases. CDR1 is MDHEN and CDR2 is SYDVKM in the germline V gene. With 5 bases clipped from V and 9 bases from J, the junction kept 4 bases outside the gene matches. The CDR3 spans 14 residues. The CDR3 sequence: CASSGGQGFSPLHF. For the CDR3, the DNA is TGTGCCAGCAGTGGGGGACAGGGGTTTTCACCCCTCCACTTT.

CDR3 coding DNA: TGTGCCAGCAGTGAAGTGTCCCACAGGGCTTGGAACACTGAAGCTTTCTTT. Residues: CASSEVSHRAWNTEAFF. The rearrangement links TRBV6-1 to TRBJ1-1; maybe TRBD1 (6 bases). V gave up 1 base and J gave up 1 base, with 16 bases separating them. The CDR3 loop spans 17 amino acids. CDR1 MNHNS and CDR2 SASEGT come from the germline V gene.

This chain connects TRBV7-6 to TRBJ1-6; 7 bases are a match to TRBD1. The CDR3 is made up of 14 amino acids. Per germline, CDR1 SGHVS and CDR2 FNYEAQ. Trimming removed 5 bases from V and 5 bases from J; junction bases left unmatched: 3. The CDR3 DNA sequence: TGTGCCAGCAGCCAACAGGGGAATAATTCACCCCTCCACTTT. It codes for CASSQQGNNSPLHF. Looking up the rest from reference TRBV7-6 and TRBJ1-6 gives the full variable domain: GAGVSQSPRYKVTKRGQDVALRCDPISGHVSLYWYRQALGQGPEFLTYFNYEAQQDKSGLPNDRFSAERPEGSISTLTIQRTEQRDSAMYRCASSQQGNNSPLHFGNGTRLTVT.

This chain links TRBV28 with TRBJ1-1, with D possibly matching TRBD1 (6 bases). CDR3 length: 14 amino acids. Trimming cost V 4 bases and J 5 bases, with 14 bases left between them. Germline V CDR1 and CDR2: MDHEN, SYDVKM. CDR3 sequence reads: CASSSEQGRTEAFF. Written as DNA, the CDR3 is TGTGCCAGCAGTTCCGAACAGGGCCGGACTGAAGCTTTCTTT.

The chain carries TRBV15 and TRBJ1-1, with 9 bases identical to TRBD1. The germline V gene encodes CDR1 LNHNV and CDR2 YYDKDF (reference sequence). V gave up 0 bases and J gave up 5 bases; unmatched junction bases: 1. The CDR3 loop spans 14 amino acids. This CDR3 is CATSRDGQGTEAFF. CDR3 coding DNA: TGTGCCACCAGCAGAGATGGACAGGGGACTGAAGCTTTCTTT.

In its sample, this clone was seen a few times. The chain has TRBV4-3 and TRBJ1-6; D is unresolved. V gave up 4 bases and J gave up 7 bases, with 14 bases separating them. Germline-derived CDR1 and CDR2 are LGHNA and YSLEER. The CDR3 loop spans 15 amino acids. The CDR3 DNA reads as TGCGCCAGCAGCCTCTTGCGGAATATAAATTCACCCCTCCACTTT. Its translation is CASSLLRNINSPLHF.

This clone has only one observation. V is TRBV9 and J is TRBJ1-6; 7 bases are a match to TRBD1. J lost 9 bases, V lost 4 bases, and 16 bases had no gene match. Germline-derived CDR1 and CDR2 are SGDLS and YYNGEE. The CDR3 is made up of 17 amino acids. The CDR3 sequence is CASSLAPNRGFISPLHF. CDR3 nucleotides: TGTGCCAGCAGCCTAGCCCCAAACAGGGGTTTCATTTCACCCCTCCACTTT.

The genes are TRBV7-9 and TRBJ2-3, with 7 bases matching TRBD2. Germline loops: CDR1 SEHNR, CDR2 FQNEAQ (reference sequence). J gave up 4 bases and V 5 bases, and 9 bases lay outside the gene matches. This CDR3 has 15 amino acids. CDR3 loop: CASSPSRGMADTQYF. In nucleotides, the CDR3 is TGTGCCAGCAGCCCTTCGCGGGGGATGGCAGATACGCAGTATTTT.

The chain has TRBV20-1 and TRBJ2-1; D gene ambiguous. Germline V gene lookup returns CDR1 DFQATT and CDR2 SNEGSKA (reference sequence). With 6 bases removed from V and 4 bases from J, the gap between germline ends came to 4 bases. This CDR3 has 10 amino acids. The DNA of the CDR3 is TGCAGTGCCAGGTACAATGAGCAGTTCTTC. Amino acids: CSARYNEQFF.

This chain links TRBV13 with TRBJ2-5, with unresolved D. From germline, CDR1 is PRHDT and CDR2 FYEKMQ (reference sequence). CDR3 size: 14 residues. V lost 0 bases and J 0 bases, leaving 5 bases between the germline ends. Here the CDR3 reads CASSLGRYQETQYF. The DNA for the CDR3 is TGTGCCAGCAGCTTAGGCCGGTACCAAGAGACCCAGTACTTC.

The genes are TRBV6-6 and TRBJ1-5, with D possibly being TRBD1 (5 bases). This CDR3 is built from 14 residues. CDR1 and CDR2 from the germline V gene are MNHNY and SVGAGI (reference sequence). Trimming shortened V by 2 bases and J by 6 bases, and 11 bases separated the two germline ends. The CDR3, as DNA: TGTGCCAGCAGTTACGGGGCAGGCCCTCAGCCCCAGCATTTT. Protein: CASSYGAGPQPQHF.

The V gene is TRBV7-8, the J gene TRBJ2-1, with D maybe TRBD2 (5 bases). Trimming pared 8 bases from V and 2 bases from J, leaving 13 bases between. Germline V gives CDR1 SGHVS, CDR2 FQNEAQ. This CDR3 comprises 14 residues. CDR3 sequence: CASLPGTAYNEQFF. The DNA for the CDR3 is TGTGCCAGCCTACCGGGAACGGCCTACAATGAGCAGTTCTTC.